This T cell receptor (beta chain) was identified during a study of blood T cell repertoires in COVID-19. TCRdb's table, derived via immunoSEQ multiplex PCR, lists solely in-frame clones and lacks some. The table has about 320,000 clones, over 75% seen once. Trimming shortened V by 5 bases and J by 0 bases, and 6 bases separated the two germline ends. The CDR3 covers 13 residues. J is TRBJ2-3 and V is TRBV12-3 or TRBV12-4; tentatively, D is TRBD2 (6 bases). This clonotype was sampled from a man between 25 and 39 years old who had recovered from COVID-19. The sample consisted of PBMCs or T cells enriched from blood (not recorded which). The CDR3 is CASSGGSTDTQYF. DNA for the CDR3: TGTGCCAGCAGTGGGGGGAGCACAGATACGCAGTATTTT.